The next 21 T cell receptor beta chains were all read from a single sample in a study of T-cell reconstitution after alpha-beta-depleted transplantation in children. A library of TCRbeta sequences, prepared with unique molecular identifiers, was generated. TCRdb passed the PCR reads through MiXCR, listing each CDR3 protein once. The sample includes about 130,000 distinct CDR3 sequences, roughly 9.7% of them seen just once. The material sequenced was PBMCs, mostly from graft donor cells, taken 180 days after TCRalphabeta/CD19-depleted stem cell transplant. All receptors come from a girl in the first two years of life who had a stem cell transplant for combined immunodeficiency, so the T cells may come from the graft donor.

This clonotype was seen ten or more times. The chain employs TRBV6-1 and TRBJ2-7; 7 bases align to TRBD1. V was clipped by 6 bases and J by 1 base; unmatched bases: 9. Germline V CDR1 and CDR2: MNHNS, SASEGT. This CDR3 is built from 15 residues. The CDR3 region is CASSLWDRPSYEQYF. CDR3 DNA: TGTGCCAGCAGCCTCTGGGACAGACCTTCCTACGAGCAGTACTTC.

The chain has TRBV10-3 and TRBJ1-6; the D is unclear. The ends were cut back, 6 bases at V and 7 bases at J, with 10 bases in the middle. Germline values: CDR1 ENHRY, CDR2 SYGVKD. CDR3 length: 13 residues. CDR3 sequence reads: CAISFTPNSPLHF. CDR3 bases: TGTGCCATCAGCTTCACCCCCAATTCACCCCTCCACTTT.

In its sample, this clonotype was seen a few times. The chain combines TRBV9 with TRBJ1-2; 7 bases agree with TRBD1. This CDR3 is 13 amino acids long. Germline lookup yields CDR1 SGDLS and CDR2 YYNGEE. V lost 3 bases, J lost 3 bases, and 2 bases stayed unmatched. The CDR3 region is CASSATGDYGYTF. As DNA, the CDR3 is TGTGCCAGCAGCGCTACAGGGGACTATGGCTACACCTTC.

This chain joins TRBV18 and TRBJ1-5; D call uncertain. V shed 1 base and J shed 5 bases, with 9 bases lying between them. Per the germline V gene, CDR1 is KGHSH and CDR2 is LQKENI. This CDR3 is 14 amino acids long. CDR3 residues: CASSPRGVYQPQHF. The CDR3 nucleotides read TGTGCCAGCTCACCACGGGGAGTTTATCAGCCCCAGCATTTT.

In its sample, this clonotype was seen a few times. V is TRBV20-1 and J is TRBJ2-7; D gene uncertain. Germline values: CDR1 DFQATT, CDR2 SNEGSKA (reference sequence). V lost 0 bases to trimming and J lost 3 bases, with 9 bases between them. The CDR3 is 13 residues long. CDR3 in DNA: TGCAGTGCTAGAGACTTCGGCCACTACGAGCAGTACTTC. This translates into CSARDFGHYEQYF.

This clonotype has a handful of counts. The V and J genes are TRBV10-3 and TRBJ2-3, with D possibly TRBD1 on 6 matching bases. Trimming took 8 bases from V and 2 from J, leaving 14 bases between them. The CDR3 consists of 14 residues. Germline values: CDR1 ENHRY, CDR2 SYGVKD. CDR3 region: CAIGPTGTTDTQYF. The CDR3 nucleotides are TGTGCCATCGGACCGACAGGCACCACAGATACGCAGTATTTT.

V is TRBV20-1 and J is TRBJ2-3, with 8 bases aligning to TRBD2. The V gene's germline CDR1 is DFQATT and CDR2 SNEGSKA (reference sequence). Losses at the gene ends were 1 base for V and 6 bases for J; bases not matched to a gene: 3. The CDR3 totals 13 residues. CDR3 loop: CSARGPGGDTQYF. CDR3 DNA sequence: TGCAGTGCTAGAGGTCCGGGGGGGGATACGCAGTATTTT.

This clonotype showed up just a few times. J is TRBJ2-1 and V is TRBV5-1; TRBD2 is a possible D gene (6 bases). Trimming cost V 0 bases and J 8 bases, with 12 bases left between them. This CDR3 has 14 amino acids. Germline V gives CDR1 SGHRS, CDR2 YFSETQ. CDR3 in DNA: TGCGCCAGCAGCTTGGCGGTGGGGGGACATGAGCAGTTCTTC. Translated, it gives CASSLAVGGHEQFF.

This clonotype has a handful of counts. The V and J genes are TRBV7-2 and TRBJ2-3, with D perhaps TRBD1 (5 bases). Germline CDR1 and CDR2: SGHTA and FQGNSA. Trimming shortened V by 1 base and J by 8 bases, and 16 bases separated the two germline ends. The CDR3 runs to 15 residues. In DNA, the CDR3 is TGTGCCAGCAGCTTAGGGTTTGGGGCCGTGAGTACGCAGTATTTT. This encodes CASSLGFGAVSTQYF.

V usage is TRBV29-1 and J usage is TRBJ2-7; possibly TRBD1 or TRBD2 for D (5 bases each). The CDR3 loop spans 12 amino acids. Germline V gene lookup returns CDR1 SQVTM and CDR2 ANQGSEA. Trimming took 7 bases from V and 6 from J, leaving 16 bases between them. In DNA form, the CDR3 reads TGCAGCGGGGGTTCCGCGAGGGGCGAGCAGTACTTC. Translating it yields CSGGSARGEQYF.

This clonotype has a handful of counts. The chain is built from TRBV5-5 and TRBJ2-1, with a possible D match to TRBD1 (6 bases). This CDR3 has 17 residues. V was trimmed by 1 base and J by 4 bases, leaving 18 bases between them. From germline, CDR1 is SGHKS and CDR2 YYEKEE (reference sequence). The CDR3 loop reads CASSLNLRGSFYNEQFF. The CDR3 bases are TGTGCCAGCAGCTTGAACCTTAGGGGGTCTTTTTACAATGAGCAGTTCTTC.

This clonotype was seen a few times. The chain employs TRBV24-1 and TRBJ1-2; D call uncertain. Germline V gene lookup returns CDR1 KGHDR and CDR2 SFDVKD. Trimming left V 2 bases short and J 0 bases short, with 9 bases between. This CDR3 comprises 15 residues. The CDR3 DNA sequence: TGTGCCACCAGTGATTCAGCCGGATCTAACTATGGCTACACCTTC. Translated: CATSDSAGSNYGYTF.

This clonotype has just a few counts. The V gene is TRBV5-1, the J gene TRBJ1-3; D not resolved. Germline CDR1 is SGHRS and CDR2 is YFSETQ. The V end lost 0 bases, the J end lost 0 bases, and 7 bases lay between the germline ends. This CDR3 spans 15 amino acids. CDR3 sequence (DNA): TGCGCCAGCAGCTTGGGGCTGACCTCTGGAAACACCATATATTTT. Residues: CASSLGLTSGNTIYF.

V and J are TRBV6-2 or TRBV6-3 and TRBJ2-7; D is unclear. The germline V and J ends were trimmed by 0 bases and 0 bases, with 9 bases remaining between them. The CDR3 covers 15 residues. Germline CDR1 MNHEY, CDR2 SVGEGT. This chain's CDR3 is CASSYSRVISYEQYF. CDR3 DNA: TGTGCCAGCAGTTACTCTCGGGTGATCTCCTACGAGCAGTACTTC.

The chain links TRBV27 to TRBJ2-7, with 8 bases identical to TRBD1. CDR1 and CDR2 from the germline V gene are MNHEY and SMNVEV (reference sequence). This CDR3 is built from 15 residues. Unmatched junction bases numbered 6, after V lost 5 bases and J lost 0 bases. CDR3 nucleotide sequence: TGTGCCAGCAGTACGGACAGGGCGTTCTCCTACGAGCAGTACTTC. Translation: CASSTDRAFSYEQYF.

This clonotype was counted a few times. This chain links TRBV20-1 with TRBJ2-6, with D perhaps matching TRBD1 (6 bases). V dropped 5 bases and J dropped 2 bases, with 13 bases sitting between them. Germline-derived CDR1 and CDR2 are DFQATT and SNEGSKA (reference sequence). The CDR3 is 15 residues long. The CDR3 here is CSAAQGFTGANVLTF. The CDR3 DNA is TGCAGTGCTGCACAGGGTTTCACTGGGGCCAACGTCCTGACTTTC.

V usage is TRBV9 and J usage is TRBJ2-7; 10 bases are shared with TRBD2. In germline, CDR1 is SGDLS, CDR2 YYNGEE. The length of the CDR3 is 15 residues. Losses at the gene ends were 0 bases for V and 4 bases for J; bases not matched to a gene: 4. CDR3 in amino acids: CASSVVPSGRYEQYF. The DNA for the CDR3 is TGTGCCAGCAGCGTAGTGCCTAGCGGGAGATACGAGCAGTACTTC.

The rearrangement joins TRBV3-1 to TRBJ2-3, with D perhaps matching TRBD2 (6 bases). Germline CDR1 and CDR2: LGHDT and YNNKEL (reference sequence). The CDR3 contains 18 residues. Trimming stripped 4 bases from V and 2 bases from J, with 22 bases between. The CDR3 loop reads CASSPPLLLGGVTDTQYF. Here the CDR3 DNA reads TGTGCCAGCAGCCCCCCCCTTCTTCTTGGCGGGGTCACAGATACGCAGTATTTT.

About this clonotype itself: A clone one base away is much larger, so this may be a read error. This chain uses TRBV5-5 with TRBJ2-1; D remains ambiguous. CDR3 length: 15 residues. The germline V gene encodes CDR1 SGHKS and CDR2 YYEKEE (reference sequence). Here the CDR3 DNA reads TGTGCCAGCACTCCCAGTGCCTCTGGGTACAATGAGCGGTTCTTC. Its translation: CASTPSASGYNERFF.

This clonotype was found many times. This sequence joins TRBV29-1 and TRBJ1-2; 8 bases agree with TRBD1. This CDR3 region has 14 residues. Germline V gives CDR1 SQVTM, CDR2 ANQGSEA. V dropped 5 bases and J dropped 7; count of bases not matched to a gene: 12. CDR3 amino acids: CSVLEEWDRSGYTF. The CDR3 nucleotides read TGCAGCGTTCTTGAGGAGTGGGACAGGAGTGGCTACACCTTC. Together with reference TRBV29-1 and TRBJ1-2, the CDR3 gives the full variable domain: SAVISQKPSRDICQRGTSLTIQCQVDSQVTMMFWYRQQPGQSLTLIATANQGSEATYESGFVIDKFPISRPNLTFSTLTVSNMSPEDSSIYLCSVLEEWDRSGYTFGSGTRLTVV.

This chain links TRBV7-2 with TRBJ2-1; D is uncertain. This CDR3 contains 16 residues. V shed 2 bases and J shed 0 bases, with 11 bases lying between them. CDR1 is SGHTA, CDR2 FQGNSA, per germline. CDR3 DNA sequence: TGTGCCAGCAGCTTAATAACCTTCAGCTCCTACAATGAGCAGTTCTTC. Translated, it gives CASSLITFSSYNEQFF.